The entry that follows covers one T cell receptor beta chain sequence. Antigen unknown. Per germline, CDR1 MGHDK and CDR2 SYGVNS. The length of the CDR3 is 15 residues. V lost 2 bases, J lost 2 bases, and 12 bases lay in between. Only in-frame clones appear in the TCRdb table, and some are missing; sequencing was by immunoSEQ multiplex PCR. The data hold 16,000 or so clones, with around 85% observed a single time. Methotrexate plus calcineurin inhibitor accompanied controls' myeloablative marrow transplants; sampling was 1 year later. This record belongs to a study of T cells after posttransplantation cyclophosphamide. Overall study results and limits: Tissue-infiltrating T cells from skin or gut overlapped little with blood T cells. After PTCy, TRB diversity resembled that of CNI/methotrexate controls. Later blood repertoires were often dominated by clones from the donor CD8+ memory compartment.

This specimen consisted of PBMCs, obtained after allogeneic stem cell transplant with calcineurin inhibitor and methotrexate. The sequence was obtained from a female patient aged 18 to 35 who received an allogeneic stem cell transplant from an unrelated donor, was CMV-positive, and had acute and chronic GVHD. These T cells may partly come from the graft donor. V and J are TRBV25-1 and TRBJ2-5; maybe TRBD1 (6 bases). CDR3 nucleotide sequence: TGTGCCAGCAGTGAAATGAGAGGGGGACAAGAGACCCAGTACTTC. It is translated as CASSEMRGGQETQYF.